The 2 T cell receptor beta chains in this list originate from one sample, sequenced in a study of cytomegalovirus exposure and HLA in healthy donors (dated by TCRdb to 2015 to 2018). Libraries were constructed by the immunoSEQ multiplex PCR assay. The multiplex PCR relied on a mix of 60 forward primers for TCR Vbeta segments and 13 reverse primers for TCR Jbeta segments. As stored in TCRdb, this immuneACCESS dataset retains in-frame rearrangements with V and J assigned. A fraction of the clones does not appear; measured against another copy, unresolved V genes explain less than half of the discrepancy, and the remainder lacks a known reason. Within this sample are 250,000 to 350,000 clones, with approximately 80% of them counted one time only. The top ten hold about 0.3% of the sample. Sequencing input: PBMCs. Source of these receptors: a girl aged 2-15 years in good health and CMV-seronegative.

The chain uses TRBV27 and TRBJ2-7, with D possibly TRBD1 on 6 matching bases. Germline loops: CDR1 MNHEY, CDR2 SMNVEV (reference sequence). The CDR3 loop spans 22 amino acids. Trimming left V 2 bases short and J 1 base short, with 33 bases between. The DNA for the CDR3 is TGTGCCAGCAGTTTAAACCCCCTCTTCTTACAAGGACAGCCCAGACCTTCCTACGAGCAGTACTTC. It is translated as CASSLNPLFLQGQPRPSYEQYF.

Only a few counts were recorded for this clone. The chain couples TRBV25-1 to TRBJ1-1; 9 nucleotides line up with TRBD1. Trimming cost V 1 base and J 5 bases; bases outside gene matches: 8. The CDR3 totals 16 residues. Germline V CDR1 and CDR2: MGHDK, SYGVNS. The CDR3: CASSEWSTGGGTEAFF. CDR3 nucleotides: TGTGCCAGCAGTGAATGGTCGACAGGGGGGGGGACTGAAGCTTTCTTT.